The clone carrying this T cell receptor beta chain came up a few times. Its antigen is not identified. V lost 2 bases and J 2 bases, leaving 3 bases between the germline ends. The length of the CDR3 is 13 residues. The germline gives CDR1 LGHNA, CDR2 YSLEER. A multiplex PCR was run with 60 Vbeta primers and 13 Jbeta primers. Libraries were prepared by immunoSEQ multiplex PCR; TCRdb keeps only in-frame clonotypes and omits some of them. This table holds 85,000 to 100,000 clones, 60% to 65% found once. This specimen belongs to a study of cytomegalovirus exposure and HLA in healthy donors. Study conclusions and caveats: DRB1 showed the most TCR associations and HLA-C the fewest in a later analysis, as rates varied by HLA locus. High sensitivity and specificity were reportedly achieved when the classifier diagnosed cytomegalovirus status.

The genes are TRBV4-3 and TRBJ2-2, with unresolved D. This sequence was found in a human donor in good health. Sequencing was done on a sample of PBMCs. The CDR3 protein is CASSQLNTGELFF. CDR3 nucleotide sequence: TGCGCCAGCAGCCAACTTAACACCGGGGAGCTGTTTTTT.